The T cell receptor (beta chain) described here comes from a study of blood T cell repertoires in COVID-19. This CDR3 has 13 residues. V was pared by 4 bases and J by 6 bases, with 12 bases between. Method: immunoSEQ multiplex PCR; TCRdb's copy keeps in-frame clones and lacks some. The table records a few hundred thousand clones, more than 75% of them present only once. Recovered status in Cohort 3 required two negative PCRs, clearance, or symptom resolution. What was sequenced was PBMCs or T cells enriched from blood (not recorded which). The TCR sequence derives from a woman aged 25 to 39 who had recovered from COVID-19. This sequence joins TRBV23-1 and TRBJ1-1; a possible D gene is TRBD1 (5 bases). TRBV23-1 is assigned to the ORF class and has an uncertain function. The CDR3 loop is CASSLVGASEAFF. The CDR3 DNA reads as TGCGCCAGCAGTCTGGTAGGGGCTTCTGAAGCTTTCTTT.